This entry concerns a single TCR beta chain. Its antigen is unidentified. This record belongs to a study of cytomegalovirus exposure and HLA in healthy donors. Points from the study as a whole: Three CMV-associated chains proved CMV antigen-specific in vitro.

The data were produced by immunoSEQ multiplex PCR, yet TCRdb's version contains in-frame clones alone and is incomplete. The sample has about 150,000 clones, around 83% seen once; the top ten hold 2.1%. The CDR3 is 13 residues long. Germline V lookup: CDR1 KGHSH, CDR2 LQKENI. V shed 3 bases and J shed 7 bases, with 10 bases lying between them. The sample taken for sequencing was PBMCs. The clonotype originates from a human donor in good health. This rearrangement joins TRBV18 to TRBJ1-5, with D unclear. In DNA form, the CDR3 reads TGTGCCAGCTCACCGGAGCATAGGCAGCCCCAGCATTTT. It encodes CASSPEHRQPQHF.